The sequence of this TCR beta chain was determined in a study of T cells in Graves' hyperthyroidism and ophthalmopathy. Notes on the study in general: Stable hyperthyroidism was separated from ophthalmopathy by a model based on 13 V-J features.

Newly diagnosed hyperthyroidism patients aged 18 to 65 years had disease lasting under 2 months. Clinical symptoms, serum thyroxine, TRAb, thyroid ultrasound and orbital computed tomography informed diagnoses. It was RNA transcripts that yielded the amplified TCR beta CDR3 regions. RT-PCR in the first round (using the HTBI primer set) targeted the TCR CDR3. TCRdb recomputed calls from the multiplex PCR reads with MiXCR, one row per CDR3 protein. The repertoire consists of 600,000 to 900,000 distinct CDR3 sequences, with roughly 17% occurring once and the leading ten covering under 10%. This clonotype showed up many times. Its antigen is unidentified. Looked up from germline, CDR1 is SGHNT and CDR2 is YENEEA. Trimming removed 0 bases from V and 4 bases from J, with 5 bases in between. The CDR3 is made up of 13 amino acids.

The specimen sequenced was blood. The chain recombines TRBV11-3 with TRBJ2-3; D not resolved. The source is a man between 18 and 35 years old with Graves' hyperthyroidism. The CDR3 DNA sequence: TGTGCCAGCAGCTTAGATCTCCCAGATACGCAGTATTTT. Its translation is CASSLDLPDTQYF.